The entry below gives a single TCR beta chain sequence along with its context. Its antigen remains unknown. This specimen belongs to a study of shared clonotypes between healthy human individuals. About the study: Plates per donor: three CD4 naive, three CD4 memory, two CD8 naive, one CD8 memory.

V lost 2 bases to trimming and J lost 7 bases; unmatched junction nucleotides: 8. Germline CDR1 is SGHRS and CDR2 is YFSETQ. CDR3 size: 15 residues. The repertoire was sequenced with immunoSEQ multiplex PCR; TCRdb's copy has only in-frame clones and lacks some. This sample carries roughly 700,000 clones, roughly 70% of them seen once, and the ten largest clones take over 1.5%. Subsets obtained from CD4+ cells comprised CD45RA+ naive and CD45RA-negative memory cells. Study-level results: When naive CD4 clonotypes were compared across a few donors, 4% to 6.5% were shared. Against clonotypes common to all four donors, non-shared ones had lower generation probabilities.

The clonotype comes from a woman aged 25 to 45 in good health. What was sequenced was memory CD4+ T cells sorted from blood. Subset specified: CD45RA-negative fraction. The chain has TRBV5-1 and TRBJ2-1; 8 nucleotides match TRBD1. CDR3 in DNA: TGCGCCAGCAGCTTTATTGCAGGGGGCCGGAATGAGCAGTTCTTC. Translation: CASSFIAGGRNEQFF.